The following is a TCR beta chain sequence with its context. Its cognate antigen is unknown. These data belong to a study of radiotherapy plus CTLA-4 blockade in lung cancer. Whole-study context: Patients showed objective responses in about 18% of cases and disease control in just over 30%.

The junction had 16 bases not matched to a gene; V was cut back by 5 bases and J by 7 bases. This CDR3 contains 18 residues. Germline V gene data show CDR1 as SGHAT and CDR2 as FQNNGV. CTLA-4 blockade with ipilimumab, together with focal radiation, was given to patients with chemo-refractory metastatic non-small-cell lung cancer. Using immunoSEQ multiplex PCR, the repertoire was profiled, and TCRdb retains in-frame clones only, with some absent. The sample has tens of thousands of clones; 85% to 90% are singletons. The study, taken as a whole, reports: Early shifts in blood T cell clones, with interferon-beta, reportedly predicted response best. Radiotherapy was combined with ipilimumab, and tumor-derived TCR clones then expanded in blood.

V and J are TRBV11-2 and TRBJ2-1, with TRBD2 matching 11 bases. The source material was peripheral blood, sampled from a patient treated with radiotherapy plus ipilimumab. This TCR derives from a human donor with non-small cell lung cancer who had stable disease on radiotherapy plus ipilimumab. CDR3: CASSLTGSGRAVLNEQFF. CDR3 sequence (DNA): TGTGCCAGCAGCCTCACGGGTAGCGGGAGGGCCGTATTGAATGAGCAGTTCTTC.